Presented here are 32 T cell receptor beta chains from one specimen sequenced in a study of blood T cell repertoires in COVID-19. Assay: immunoSEQ multiplex PCR; the TCRdb copy retains only in-frame clones and omits some. The sample shows about 140,000 clones, about 80% of them seen only once. Sequencing was done on a sample of peripheral blood. Receptors were obtained from a woman in her fifties or sixties with acute or convalescent COVID-19.

The chain has TRBV30 and TRBJ2-3; 7 bases align to TRBD2. The V gene's germline CDR1 is GTSNPN and CDR2 SVGIG (reference sequence). The CDR3 covers 15 residues. Germline trimming cut 5 bases from V and 0 bases from J; bases unmatched to any gene: 8. The CDR3 here is CAWDPSGTSTDTQYF. The CDR3 nucleotides read TGTGCCTGGGACCCCAGCGGGACTAGCACAGATACGCAGTATTTT.

The chain joins TRBV6-6 to TRBJ1-1, with TRBD1 matching 8 bases. CDR1 is MNHNY and CDR2 is SVGAGI in the germline V gene (reference sequence). CDR3 length: 16 residues. Trimming cost V 0 bases and J 3 bases; bases outside gene matches: 6. The CDR3 loop is CASSYSRQGADTEAFF. The CDR3 DNA reads TGTGCCAGCAGTTACTCGCGGCAGGGGGCTGACACTGAAGCTTTCTTT.

V gene TRBV30 combines with J gene TRBJ1-1, with 8 bases matching TRBD1. This CDR3 contains 13 residues. Germline assignment: CDR1 GTSNPN and CDR2 SVGIG (reference sequence). Losses at the gene ends were 7 bases for V and 0 bases for J; bases not matched to a gene: 4. CDR3 region: CAYRDRLNTEAFF. Here the CDR3 DNA reads TGTGCCTATAGGGACAGGTTGAACACTGAAGCTTTCTTT.

This clone was observed a few times. The chain couples TRBV9 to TRBJ1-3; 9 bases map to TRBD1. Looked up from germline, CDR1 is SGDLS and CDR2 is YYNGEE. Trimming at V came to 3 bases and at J to 7 bases, leaving 8 bases not matched to a gene. The CDR3 sequence is 15 residues long. The CDR3 bases are TGTGCCAGCAGCGCTTCCGGGACAGGGAGTAACACCATATATTTT. The encoded protein is CASSASGTGSNTIYF.

CDR3 amino acids: CASSQQGSGNTIYF. CDR3 bases: TGTGCCAGCAGTCAACAGGGGTCCGGAAACACCATATATTTT. V gene TRBV28 combines with J gene TRBJ1-3, with TRBD1 matching 7 bases. There are 14 residues in the CDR3. V shed 5 bases and J 4 bases; nucleotides not matched to a gene: 5. The germline V gene has CDR1 MDHEN and CDR2 SYDVKM.

This clone has a single count. Written as DNA, the CDR3 is TGTGCCAGTAGTATTTTTTCAGGGGACAATCAGCCCCAGCATTTT. This sequence encodes CASSIFSGDNQPQHF. The chain is built from TRBV19 and TRBJ1-5; D perhaps matches TRBD1 (6 bases). The germline V and J ends were trimmed by 3 bases and 3 bases, with 12 bases remaining between them. The CDR3 sequence is 15 residues long. Germline V gives CDR1 LNHDA, CDR2 SQIVND (reference sequence).

J is TRBJ2-3 and V is TRBV3-1 (or the pseudogene TRBV3-2); tentatively, D is TRBD2 (5 bases). Trimming left V 4 bases short and J 4 bases short, with 9 bases between. Germline V gene sequence: CDR1 LGHDT, CDR2 YNNKEL (reference sequence). This CDR3 spans 13 amino acids. The CDR3 sequence: CASSLRTADTQYF. The CDR3 coding sequence is TGTGCCAGCAGCCTTCGGACTGCAGATACGCAGTATTTT.

This clone was observed once. The gene calls are TRBV9 and TRBJ2-7; TRBD1 agrees at 9 bases. This CDR3 region has 14 residues. Trimming took 1 base from V and 3 from J; bases not matched to a gene: 2. The germline V gene encodes CDR1 SGDLS and CDR2 YYNGEE. The chain's CDR3 is CASSVRDRDYEQYF. The CDR3 DNA sequence: TGTGCCAGCAGCGTACGGGACAGGGACTACGAGCAGTACTTC.

This chain connects TRBV3-1 (or the pseudogene TRBV3-2) to TRBJ1-6, with D perhaps TRBD1 (5 bases). The germline V gene encodes CDR1 LGHDT and CDR2 YNNKEL (reference sequence). CDR3 length: 16 residues. Trimming left V 5 bases short and J 7 bases short, with 18 bases between. The CDR3 DNA reads as TGTGCCAGCAGCAACCCCGGGGGACCGACGAATTCACCCCTCCACTTT. Protein product: CASSNPGGPTNSPLHF.

This clone was seen once. The chain combines TRBV7-2 with TRBJ1-5; TRBD1 aligns across 7 bases. The CDR3 contains 15 residues. V lost 5 bases and J lost 7; bases outside the gene matches: 11. Germline CDR1 SGHTA, CDR2 FQGNSA. The CDR3: CASSPQQGLGQPQHF. The CDR3 bases are TGTGCCAGCAGCCCACAACAGGGGTTAGGCCAGCCCCAGCATTTT.

The genes are TRBV19 and TRBJ1-1; possible D gene TRBD1, 6 bases. There are 15 residues in the CDR3. Trimming shortened V by 5 bases and J by 3 bases, and 16 bases separated the two germline ends. Germline CDR1 is LNHDA and CDR2 is SQIVND (reference sequence). The CDR3 protein is CASSVYRETDTEAFF. CDR3 sequence (DNA): TGTGCCAGTAGTGTTTACAGGGAGACGGACACTGAAGCTTTCTTT.

The chain links TRBV2 to TRBJ2-1; possibly TRBD2 for D (6 bases). The CDR3 extends over 11 amino acids. V was clipped by 8 bases and J by 15 bases, with 17 bases between them. Per the germline V gene, CDR1 is SNHLY and CDR2 is FYNNEI. The CDR3 DNA sequence: TGTGCCAGCGGCCCCCTGGGGGGAGGGTTCTTC. Translated: CASGPLGGGFF. The full variable domain, completed using reference TRBV2 and TRBJ2-1, is EPEVTQTPSHQVTQMGQEVILRCVPISNHLYFYWYRQILGQKVEFLVSFYNNEISEKSEIFDDQFSVERPDGSNFTLKIRSTKLEDSAMYFCASGPLGGGFFGPGTRLTVL.

This chain joins TRBV7-9 and TRBJ1-5; 7 bases line up with TRBD1. V was pared by 5 bases and J by 3 bases, with 4 bases of the junction left unmatched. The germline CDR1 and CDR2 sequences are SEHNR and FQNEAQ (reference sequence). CDR3 length: 14 residues. The CDR3 nucleotides read TGTGCCAGCAGCCAACAGGGGAACAATCAGCCCCAGCATTTT. Translating gives CASSQQGNNQPQHF. The complete variable domain, with remaining parts taken from reference TRBV7-9 and TRBJ1-5, reads DTGVSQNPRHKITKRGQNVTFRCDPISEHNRLYWYRQTLGQGPEFLTYFQNEAQLEKSRLLSDRFSAERPKGSFSTLEIQRTEQGDSAMYLCASSQQGNNQPQHFGDGTRLSIL.

This chain connects TRBV16 to TRBJ1-1, with no clear D. Looked up from germline, CDR1 is KGHSY and CDR2 is FQNENV. The V end was cut by 2 bases, the J end by 1 base, with 5 bases between. This CDR3 is 13 amino acids long. The CDR3 reads CASSQQQNTEAFF. CDR3 coding DNA: TGTGCCAGCAGCCAACAACAGAACACTGAAGCTTTCTTT.

This clone was seen a single time. The J gene is TRBJ2-3, the V gene TRBV10-1; perhaps TRBD2 as D (5 bases). Trimming took 6 bases from V and 2 from J, leaving 9 bases between them. The CDR3 is made up of 13 amino acids. Germline loops: CDR1 WNHNN, CDR2 SYGVQD (reference sequence). CDR3 sequence: CASSVRDTDTQYF. CDR3 bases: TGCGCCAGCAGCGTCCGGGACACAGATACGCAGTATTTT.

The chain uses TRBV2 and TRBJ1-2; TRBD1 matches 9 bases. V lost 8 bases to trimming and J lost 8 bases; unmatched junction nucleotides: 12. This CDR3 has 14 amino acids. Germline CDR1 SNHLY, CDR2 FYNNEI. The CDR3 sequence is CASAEQGAVEGYTF. DNA of the CDR3: TGTGCCAGCGCCGAACAGGGGGCGGTTGAGGGCTACACCTTC.

This sequence joins TRBV4-3 and TRBJ2-1; 12 bases match TRBD2. CDR1 LGHNA and CDR2 YSLEER come from the germline V gene. The CDR3 loop spans 16 amino acids. The V gene end was trimmed by 0 bases and the J gene end by 8 bases; junction bases not matched to a gene: 5. CDR3 in amino acids: CASSQEGGLAGHEQFF. In nucleotides, the CDR3 is TGCGCCAGCAGCCAAGAGGGGGGACTAGCGGGTCATGAGCAGTTCTTC.

The chain carries TRBV11-1 and TRBJ1-6, with D perhaps matching TRBD1 (6 bases). V was pared by 6 bases and J by 10 bases, with 16 bases between. The CDR3 runs 14 residues. Per the germline V gene, CDR1 is SGHAT and CDR2 is FQDESV (reference sequence). The CDR3 here is CASSKGVPTSPLHF. CDR3 sequence (DNA): TGTGCCAGCAGTAAGGGGGTGCCAACCTCACCCCTCCACTTT.

This sequence joins TRBV7-9 and TRBJ1-3; 7 nucleotides agree with TRBD1. The CDR3 length is 15 residues. Germline values: CDR1 SEHNR, CDR2 FQNEAQ (reference sequence). V dropped 2 bases and J dropped 4; count of bases not matched to a gene: 5. CDR3 sequence (DNA): TGTGCCAGCAGCTTAATACAGGGGAGAGGAAACACCATATATTTT. This encodes CASSLIQGRGNTIYF. The complete variable domain, with remaining parts taken from reference TRBV7-9 and TRBJ1-3, reads DTGVSQNPRHKITKRGQNVTFRCDPISEHNRLYWYRQTLGQGPEFLTYFQNEAQLEKSRLLSDRFSAERPKGSFSTLEIQRTEQGDSAMYLCASSLIQGRGNTIYFGEGSWLTVV.

The V gene is TRBV3-1 (or the pseudogene TRBV3-2), the J gene TRBJ2-7, with TRBD1 matching over 10 bases. J was trimmed by 4 bases and V by 2 bases; bases with no gene match: 5. The CDR3 sequence is 15 residues long. In germline, CDR1 is LGHDT, CDR2 YNNKEL (reference sequence). CDR3 sequence (DNA): TGTGCCAGCAGCCAAATCCGGGACAGGGGATACGAGCAGTACTTC. Translated, it gives CASSQIRDRGYEQYF.

This clone was observed a few times. The rearrangement joins TRBV12-3 or TRBV12-4 to TRBJ1-4; D is unclear. The CDR3 extends over 13 amino acids. The ends were cut back, 4 bases at V and 8 bases at J, with 11 bases in the middle. CDR3 DNA sequence: TGTGCCAGCAGTTATGGACTCGGGGAAAAACTGTTTTTT. Translation: CASSYGLGEKLFF.

The chain is built from TRBV19 and TRBJ1-5; D possibly corresponds to TRBD1 (6 bases). This CDR3 comprises 15 residues. The germline V gene has CDR1 LNHDA and CDR2 SQIVND (reference sequence). V lost 10 bases and J 5 bases, leaving 21 bases between the germline ends. CDR3: CATTRAGKGDQPQHF. CDR3 DNA: TGTGCCACCACCAGGGCAGGGAAGGGGGATCAGCCCCAGCATTTT.

This chain joins TRBV5-1 and TRBJ2-4; D possibly corresponds to TRBD1 (5 bases). The CDR3 has 15 residues. V gave up 1 base and J gave up 0 bases, with 8 bases separating them. The V gene's germline CDR1 is SGHRS and CDR2 YFSETQ. The CDR3, as DNA: TGCGCCAGCAGCTTGATTCAGGGAGCCAAAAACATTCAGTACTTC. Its protein product is CASSLIQGAKNIQYF.

The V and J genes are TRBV30 and TRBJ1-1; D remains unclear. Trimming removed 1 base from V and 10 bases from J, with 10 bases in between. The CDR3 is made up of 11 amino acids. The germline V gene has CDR1 GTSNPN and CDR2 SVGIG (reference sequence). The CDR3 coding sequence is TGTGCCTGGAGTGCGGCAGCAGGAGCTTTCTTT. It specifies CAWSAAAGAFF. The full variable domain, its missing parts supplied by reference TRBV30 and TRBJ1-1, is SQTIHQWPATLVQPVGSPLSLECTVEGTSNPNLYWYRQAAGRGLQLLFYSVGIGQISSEVPQNLSASRPQDRQFILSSKKLLLSDSGFYLCAWSAAAGAFFGQGTRLTVV.

The chain is built from TRBV7-9 and TRBJ2-1, with TRBD2 matching 9 bases. The length of the CDR3 is 16 residues. Per germline, CDR1 SEHNR and CDR2 FQNEAQ (reference sequence). Unmatched junction bases numbered 7, after V lost 0 bases and J lost 7 bases. CDR3 sequence reads: CASSLAPSGRMNEQFF. For the CDR3, the DNA is TGTGCCAGCAGCTTAGCGCCCAGCGGGAGGATGAATGAGCAGTTCTTC.

This clone was found a few times. The rearrangement links TRBV24-1 to TRBJ2-1; 12 bases line up with TRBD2. The CDR3 is 19 amino acids. CDR1 and CDR2 from the germline V gene are KGHDR and SFDVKD. Trimming at V came to 3 bases and at J to 4 bases, leaving 12 bases not matched to a gene. CDR3 residues: CATSDHTLTLAGGYNEQFF. DNA for the CDR3: TGTGCCACCAGTGATCATACCCTGACACTAGCGGGAGGATACAATGAGCAGTTCTTC.

The table lists this clone with a few counts. V gene TRBV2 combines with J gene TRBJ2-2; 12 nucleotides align to TRBD1. The CDR3 length is 15 residues. Germline values: CDR1 SNHLY, CDR2 FYNNEI. Unmatched junction bases numbered 6, after V lost 6 bases and J lost 7 bases. DNA of the CDR3: TGTGCCAGCAGCGAGGGACAGGGGGCTTTCGGGGAGCTGTTTTTT. Protein: CASSEGQGAFGELFF.

This chain links TRBV24-1 with TRBJ1-5, with TRBD1 as a possible D gene (5 bases). Trimming shortened V by 5 bases and J by 7 bases, and 14 bases separated the two germline ends. Germline V lookup: CDR1 KGHDR, CDR2 SFDVKD. This CDR3 has 14 amino acids. The CDR3 DNA is TGTGCCACCAGTGGATCACAGGCCTGGCAGCCCCAGCATTTT. Translated: CATSGSQAWQPQHF.

The chain couples TRBV12-5 to TRBJ1-5, with D uncertain. Germline-derived CDR1 and CDR2 are LGHNT and FRNRAP. V was shortened by 3 bases and J by 1 base, with 7 bases between the two germline ends. The CDR3 has 14 amino acids. The CDR3 reads CASGFSVSNQPQHF. CDR3 nucleotides: TGTGCTAGTGGTTTTTCAGTAAGCAATCAGCCCCAGCATTTT.

The chain links TRBV28 to TRBJ1-1, with a weak D call TRBD1 (5 bases). Between the trimmed V and J ends, which lost 7 bases and 8 bases, there was a span of 23 bases. Germline V CDR1 and CDR2: MDHEN, SYDVKM. The CDR3 spans 15 residues. The CDR3 protein is CASTPSGGHPGEAFF. The DNA for the CDR3 is TGTGCCAGCACCCCTTCGGGTGGGCACCCAGGGGAAGCTTTCTTT. Complete variable domain (other parts from reference TRBV28 and TRBJ1-1): DVKVTQSSRYLVKRTGEKVFLECVQDMDHENMFWYRQDPGLGLRLIYFSYDVKMKEKGDIPEGYSVSREKKERFSLILESASTNQTSMYLCASTPSGGHPGEAFFGQGTRLTVV.

J is TRBJ1-1 and V is TRBV19; D unclear. V lost 6 bases and J lost 1, with 9 bases in between. There are 13 residues in the CDR3. From germline, CDR1 is LNHDA and CDR2 SQIVND (reference sequence). CDR3 coding DNA: TGTGCCAGTAGGGAGACGGAGAACACTGAAGCTTTCTTT. Its protein product is CASRETENTEAFF.

The chain uses TRBV9 and TRBJ2-1; tentative D call: TRBD2 (6 bases). Germline CDR1 SGDLS, CDR2 YYNGEE. V was shortened by 6 bases and J by 4 bases, with 17 bases between the two germline ends. This CDR3 spans 15 amino acids. The CDR3 DNA follows: TGTGCCAGCACAACCGGGAGCCTAGGTTACAATGAGCAGTTCTTC. Residues: CASTTGSLGYNEQFF. Using reference TRBV9 and TRBJ2-1 for the parts outside the CDR3, the full variable domain is DSGVTQTPKHLITATGQRVTLRCSPRSGDLSVYWYQQSLDQGLQFLIQYYNGEERAKGNILERFSAQQFPDLHSELNLSSLELGDSALYFCASTTGSLGYNEQFFGPGTRLTVL.